A single sample gave rise to the 14 T cell receptor beta chains below, sequenced in a study of cytomegalovirus exposure and HLA in healthy donors. The PCR contained 60 Vbeta and 13 Jbeta primers. This table comes from immunoSEQ multiplex PCR, and its TCRdb copy is limited to in-frame clones, with some not included. The repertoire holds around 200,000 clones, with more than 75% as singletons. Sequencing input: PBMCs. The receptors derive from a woman in her fifties or sixties in good health and CMV-seropositive.

This clone was seen only a few times. The chain combines TRBV15 with TRBJ1-5, with 8 nucleotides matching TRBD1. The CDR3 sequence is 16 residues long. The germline V gene has CDR1 LNHNV and CDR2 YYDKDF (reference sequence). With V trimmed by 0 bases and J by 6 bases, 7 bases remained unmatched. As DNA, the CDR3 is TGTGCCACCAGCAGAGATACTCAGGGGGCAAGTCAGCCCCAGCATTTT. This gives the protein CATSRDTQGASQPQHF.

Of note for this clone: Additional DNA sequences in this sample encode the identical CDR3. The chain employs TRBV19 and TRBJ2-3, with 8 bases aligning to TRBD2. The CDR3 extends over 14 amino acids. The V gene's germline CDR1 is LNHDA and CDR2 SQIVND (reference sequence). V was pared by 3 bases and J by 5 bases, with 4 bases of the junction left unmatched. The CDR3 spells CASSIGGGRDTQYF. CDR3 nucleotides: TGTGCCAGTAGTATCGGGGGGGGCCGAGATACGCAGTATTTT. Drawing the rest from reference TRBV19 and TRBJ2-3, the complete variable domain is DGGITQSPKYLFRKEGQNVTLSCEQNLNHDAMYWYRQDPGQGLRLIYYSQIVNDFQKGDIAEGYSVSREKKESFPLTVTSAQKNPTAFYLCASSIGGGRDTQYFGPGTRLTVL.

This clone was seen a few times. The chain joins TRBV7-6 to TRBJ2-3; 8 bases are a match to TRBD1. In germline, CDR1 is SGHVS, CDR2 FNYEAQ. J gave up 4 bases and V 1 base, and 1 base lay outside the gene matches. The CDR3 is made up of 14 amino acids. The CDR3 nucleotides are TGTGCCAGCAGCTTAGGGACAGGGTCAGATACGCAGTATTTT. This sequence encodes CASSLGTGSDTQYF.

The chain recombines TRBV6-5 with TRBJ2-1, with D maybe TRBD1 (6 bases). Trimming cost V 4 bases and J 3 bases, with 16 bases left between them. CDR1 MNHEY and CDR2 SVGAGI come from the germline V gene. The length of the CDR3 is 16 residues. The CDR3 DNA reads TGTGCCAGCAGTTCTAACAGGGCTATCCACTACAATGAGCAGTTCTTC. This sequence encodes CASSSNRAIHYNEQFF.

The chain is built from TRBV2 and TRBJ1-4; D not certain. CDR1 and CDR2 from the germline V gene are SNHLY and FYNNEI. The V end lost 6 bases, the J end lost 7 bases, and 9 bases lay between the germline ends. This CDR3 contains 12 residues. CDR3 nucleotides: TGTGCCAGCAGGAGGGAGGTTGAAAAACTGTTTTTT. Translating it yields CASRREVEKLFF. The variable domain in full, completed from reference TRBV2 and TRBJ1-4, reads EPEVTQTPSHQVTQMGQEVILRCVPISNHLYFYWYRQILGQKVEFLVSFYNNEISEKSEIFDDQFSVERPDGSNFTLKIRSTKLEDSAMYFCASRREVEKLFFGSGTQLSVL.

DNA for the CDR3: TGTGCCAGCAGTCCAATTGCTGGGGCCAACGTCCTGACTTTC. Its translation is CASSPIAGANVLTF. This rearrangement joins TRBV6-5 to TRBJ2-6; D gene uncertain. The V end was cut by 5 bases, the J end by 2 bases, with 7 bases between. Germline CDR1 reads MNHEY; CDR2 reads SVGAGI. The CDR3 has 14 residues.

The chain carries TRBV5-4 and TRBJ1-2; a weak D match, TRBD1 (6 bases). With 2 bases removed from V and 7 bases from J, the gap between germline ends came to 18 bases. From germline, CDR1 is SGHNT and CDR2 YYREEE (reference sequence). The CDR3 has 15 residues. DNA for the CDR3: TGTGCCAGCAGCTTAGAGGGCGGGGGCGCTGGTGGCTACACCTTC. This encodes CASSLEGGGAGGYTF.

The rearrangement uses TRBV7-9 and TRBJ2-4; 7 nucleotides line up with TRBD2. The J segment lost 11 bases and the V segment lost 4 bases, leaving 17 bases of the junction unmatched. CDR3 size: 16 residues. CDR1 and CDR2 from the germline V gene are SEHNR and FQNEAQ (reference sequence). The DNA of the CDR3 is TGTGCCAGCAGCTCCCGACTAGCAACGGGGGGAACATTTCAGTACTTC. Translation: CASSSRLATGGTFQYF.

The gene calls are TRBV23-1 and TRBJ2-5; 11 nucleotides agree with TRBD2. Gene TRBJ2-7 matches the end of the DNA better, so the J call may be wrong. TRBV23-1 is recorded as an ORF, its role being uncertain. CDR3 size: 14 residues. The CDR3 region is CASARLAGSYEQYF. The CDR3 bases are TGCGCCAGCGCCCGACTAGCGGGAAGCTACGAGCAGTACTTC.

The chain couples TRBV10-2 to TRBJ1-3; 10 bases match TRBD1. The CDR3 is 14 residues long. Germline-derived CDR1 and CDR2 are WSHSY and SAAADI. Trimming at V came to 5 bases and at J to 8 bases, leaving 6 bases not matched to a gene. The CDR3 sequence is CASSSTGGRDTIYF. For the CDR3, the DNA is TGCGCCAGCAGTTCGACAGGGGGCAGGGACACCATATATTTT.

This clone was recorded once. The V call is TRBV4-2, the J call TRBJ2-5, with D possibly TRBD2 on 5 matching bases. The CDR3 is 15 amino acids. Deletions cut 3 bases from V and 9 bases from J, with 20 bases between. Germline CDR1 reads LGHNA; CDR2 reads YNFKEQ. CDR3 region: CASSQDQASEEAQYF. DNA for the CDR3: TGTGCCAGCAGCCAGGATCAGGCGTCGGAGGAGGCCCAGTACTTC.

This sequence joins TRBV5-4 and TRBJ2-7, with 9 bases matching TRBD2. Germline V lookup: CDR1 SGHNT, CDR2 YYREEE (reference sequence). The CDR3 contains 15 residues. Germline trimming cut 4 bases from V and 0 bases from J; bases unmatched to any gene: 5. The CDR3: CASSPRSGGSYEQYF. In DNA form, the CDR3 reads TGTGCCAGCAGCCCACGTAGCGGGGGCTCCTACGAGCAGTACTTC.

This sequence joins TRBV5-1 and TRBJ2-3; no reliable D call. V was cut by 2 bases and J by 3 bases, with 4 bases left in between. This CDR3 spans 12 amino acids. Germline values: CDR1 SGHRS, CDR2 YFSETQ. The CDR3 region has the DNA TGCGCCAGCAGCTTTTCAACAGATACGCAGTATTTT. Translated: CASSFSTDTQYF. The entire variable domain, with the rest obtained from reference TRBV5-1 and TRBJ2-3, is as follows: KAGVTQTPRYLIKTRGQQVTLSCSPISGHRSVSWYQQTPGQGLQFLFEYFSETQRNKGNFPGRFSGRQFSNSRSEMNVSTLELGDSALYLCASSFSTDTQYFGPGTRLTVL.

The chain is built from TRBV27 and TRBJ2-7, with TRBD2 identical over 7 bases. The germline CDR1 and CDR2 sequences are MNHEY and SMNVEV (reference sequence). The CDR3 spans 14 residues. The V and J ends lost 1 base and 4 bases, in that order; junction bases with no gene match: 4. This chain's CDR3 is CASSLYSGPYEQYF. The CDR3 region has the DNA TGTGCCAGCAGTTTATATAGCGGGCCATACGAGCAGTACTTC.